These 15 T cell receptor beta chains share one sample of origin, sequenced in a study of shared clonotypes between healthy human individuals. Here immunoSEQ multiplex PCR was the method, and the copy in TCRdb shows in-frame clones only, minus some. The sample carries about 2 million clones, roughly 94% recorded once. The source material was naive CD4+ T cells sorted from blood. Indicated subset: CD45RA+ positively selected. The receptors here all came from a man aged 18 to 29 in good health.

The chain recombines TRBV28 with TRBJ2-3; 8 bases match TRBD2. In germline, CDR1 is MDHEN, CDR2 SYDVKM. The V gene end was trimmed by 3 bases and the J gene end by 5 bases; junction bases not matched to a gene: 7. The CDR3 extends over 15 amino acids. The CDR3 coding sequence is TGTGCCAGCAGTTTTCGACGGGGGGGCCAAGATACGCAGTATTTT. As protein: CASSFRRGGQDTQYF.

The genes are TRBV7-6 and TRBJ2-2; TRBD2 is a possible D gene (5 bases). The CDR3 covers 14 residues. Trimming removed 11 bases from V and 1 base from J, with 14 bases in between. Per the germline V gene, CDR1 is SGHVS and CDR2 is FNYEAQ. CDR3 coding DNA: TGTGCCGGAAAAACTCGGGGGAACACCGGGGAGCTGTTTTTT. Protein product: CAGKTRGNTGELFF. The complete variable domain, with remaining parts taken from reference TRBV7-6 and TRBJ2-2, reads GAGVSQSPRYKVTKRGQDVALRCDPISGHVSLYWYRQALGQGPEFLTYFNYEAQQDKSGLPNDRFSAERPEGSISTLTIQRTEQRDSAMYRCAGKTRGNTGELFFGEGSRLTVL.

The V call is TRBV2, the J call TRBJ1-2; D unresolved. V was shortened by 4 bases and J by 8 bases, with 17 bases between the two germline ends. Per germline, CDR1 SNHLY and CDR2 FYNNEI. The CDR3 runs 14 residues. CDR3 sequence: CASSAQSENSGYTF. CDR3 bases: TGTGCCAGCAGTGCACAGTCCGAGAACTCCGGCTACACCTTC.

This chain uses TRBV30 with TRBJ1-5; unclear D gene. Between the trimmed V and J ends, which lost 1 base and 0 bases, there was a span of 7 bases. The CDR3 extends over 14 amino acids. Germline V CDR1 and CDR2: GTSNPN, SVGIG (reference sequence). CDR3 in amino acids: CAWSGLFSNQPQHF. The CDR3 region has the DNA TGTGCCTGGAGTGGACTGTTTAGCAATCAGCCCCAGCATTTT.

CDR3: CASSLGAGLFSETQYF. CDR3 nucleotide sequence: TGTGCCAGCAGCTTGGGAGCGGGGCTTTTTTCAGAGACCCAGTACTTC. V gene TRBV5-4 combines with J gene TRBJ2-5; 7 bases are a match to TRBD2. Per germline, CDR1 SGHNT and CDR2 YYREEE (reference sequence). V trimming: 0 bases; J trimming: 4 bases; junction bases outside the gene matches: 9. The CDR3 spans 16 residues.

V and J are TRBV30 and TRBJ1-5; 7 bases agree with TRBD1. This CDR3 spans 16 amino acids. The V and J ends lost 1 base and 4 bases, in that order; junction bases with no gene match: 10. Germline V gene sequence: CDR1 GTSNPN, CDR2 SVGIG (reference sequence). The CDR3, as DNA: TGTGCCTGGAGTGCATTGAAAGGGACAGCTAATCAGCCCCAGCATTTT. Its protein is CAWSALKGTANQPQHF. The whole variable domain, filled in from reference TRBV30 and TRBJ1-5, reads SQTIHQWPATLVQPVGSPLSLECTVEGTSNPNLYWYRQAAGRGLQLLFYSVGIGQISSEVPQNLSASRPQDRQFILSSKKLLLSDSGFYLCAWSALKGTANQPQHFGDGTRLSIL.

The rearrangement joins TRBV30 to TRBJ2-1; 8 nucleotides line up with TRBD1. The V gene end was trimmed by 0 bases and the J gene end by 16 bases; junction bases not matched to a gene: 11. CDR1 and CDR2 (germline): GTSNPN, SVGIG (reference sequence). This CDR3 is 13 amino acids long. For the CDR3, the DNA is TGTGCCTGGAGTGTAGAGGGCAGGGGGCAATCATTCTTC. This sequence encodes CAWSVEGRGQSFF.

The J gene is TRBJ1-5, the V gene TRBV11-2; 7 bases are a match to TRBD1. Germline lookup yields CDR1 SGHAT and CDR2 FQNNGV. V lost 2 bases, J lost 5 bases, and 3 bases stayed unmatched. This CDR3 contains 14 residues. CDR3 sequence reads: CASSLQQGYQPQHF. The CDR3, as DNA: TGTGCCAGCAGCTTACAACAGGGGTATCAGCCCCAGCATTTT.

CDR3 DNA sequence: TGTGCCTGGAGTGTACAAACAGGGGGCACAGATACGCAGTATTTT. Translated, it gives CAWSVQTGGTDTQYF. The V and J genes are TRBV30 and TRBJ2-3; 7 bases match TRBD1. The trim removed 0 bases at V and 1 base at J, leaving 4 bases unmatched. Looked up from germline, CDR1 is GTSNPN and CDR2 is SVGIG (reference sequence). The CDR3 loop spans 15 amino acids. Complete variable domain (other parts from reference TRBV30 and TRBJ2-3): SQTIHQWPATLVQPVGSPLSLECTVEGTSNPNLYWYRQAAGRGLQLLFYSVGIGQISSEVPQNLSASRPQDRQFILSSKKLLLSDSGFYLCAWSVQTGGTDTQYFGPGTRLTVL.

V and J are TRBV5-1 and TRBJ2-2; D is perhaps TRBD1 or TRBD2 (6 bases each). V lost 4 bases and J 5 bases, leaving 12 bases between the germline ends. The germline gives CDR1 SGHRS, CDR2 YFSETQ. The CDR3 totals 14 residues. The CDR3 DNA reads TGCGCCAGCAGCGTGGGGGGCCCAACCGGGGAGCTGTTTTTT. Amino acids: CASSVGGPTGELFF.

This clone was observed once. Other DNA sequences in the sample encode the same CDR3. V usage is TRBV10-3 and J usage is TRBJ1-3, with D unclear. V lost 6 bases and J 1 base, leaving 10 bases between the germline ends. The CDR3 covers 14 residues. Germline CDR1 reads ENHRY; CDR2 reads SYGVKD. CDR3 sequence reads: CAIREDGSGNTIYF. The CDR3, as DNA: TGTGCCATCAGAGAGGACGGTTCTGGAAACACCATATATTTT.

Here the CDR3 reads CASSVSGPADEQFF. CDR3 nucleotides: TGTGCCAGCAGCGTCAGCGGGCCGGCGGATGAGCAGTTCTTC. The chain uses TRBV9 and TRBJ2-1, with D possibly being TRBD2 (6 bases). The CDR3 contains 14 residues. CDR1 is SGDLS and CDR2 is YYNGEE in the germline V gene. V shed 2 bases and J shed 8 bases, with 14 bases lying between them.

This chain uses TRBV6-1 with TRBJ1-5; D call uncertain. The CDR3 spans 15 residues. Trimming took off 6 bases at V and 3 bases at J, with 15 bases between the two ends. CDR1 and CDR2 from the germline V gene are MNHNS and SASEGT. The CDR3 coding sequence is TGTGCCAGCAGGCCACGGGATATAGTCAATCAGCCCCAGCATTTT. This codes for CASRPRDIVNQPQHF.

DNA for the CDR3: TGTGCCAGCAGAGGACAGGGGGCAATTGGAAACACCATATATTTT. As protein: CASRGQGAIGNTIYF. This chain links TRBV2 with TRBJ1-3; TRBD1 aligns across 11 bases. CDR1 is SNHLY, CDR2 FYNNEI, per germline. V shed 6 bases, J shed 3 bases, and the junction held 4 bases outside the gene matches. This CDR3 region has 15 residues.

V and J are TRBV4-3 and TRBJ1-5; 7 bases align to TRBD1. The CDR3 is 16 residues long. Germline CDR1 is LGHNA and CDR2 is YSLEER. Losses at the gene ends were 0 bases for V and 2 bases for J; bases not matched to a gene: 4. The CDR3 DNA reads TGCGCCAGCAGCCAAGATAGGACAGGACGCAATCAGCCCCAGCATTTT. Translation gives CASSQDRTGRNQPQHF.